A single sample gave rise to the 14 T cell receptor beta chains below, sequenced in a study of shared clonotypes between healthy human individuals. CD45RO-negative CD8 cells positively selected for CCR7 made up the naive population, which excluded terminally differentiated effector memory CD45RA+ cells. TCRdb's table, derived via immunoSEQ multiplex PCR, lists solely in-frame clones and lacks some. The sample lists fewer than 800,000 clones; just over 90% were seen once. Material: naive CD8+ T cells sorted from blood. The receptors shown here come from a man aged 25 to 40 in good health.

The V gene is TRBV7-8, the J gene TRBJ2-7; D ambiguous. This CDR3 is 13 amino acids long. In germline, CDR1 is SGHVS, CDR2 FQNEAQ. Trimming left V 0 bases short and J 6 bases short, with 9 bases between. The DNA of the CDR3 is TGTGCCAGCAGCTTAGCGAACGGCGGCGAGCAGTACTTC. This codes for CASSLANGGEQYF.

The J gene is TRBJ2-2, the V gene TRBV9, with a tentative D call TRBD2 (5 bases). The CDR3 contains 13 residues. V was pared by 3 bases and J by 4 bases, with 7 bases between. The germline gives CDR1 SGDLS, CDR2 YYNGEE. CDR3 nucleotides: TGTGCCAGCAGCGCGGGGATCACCGGGGAGCTGTTTTTT. This encodes CASSAGITGELFF.

The J gene is TRBJ1-1, the V gene TRBV5-4; D call uncertain. The CDR3 length is 14 residues. CDR1 is SGHNT and CDR2 is YYREEE in the germline V gene (reference sequence). V was trimmed by 0 bases and J by 1 base, leaving 7 bases between them. As DNA, the CDR3 is TGTGCCAGCAGCTTGGCATGGGGGAACACTGAAGCTTTCTTT. This sequence encodes CASSLAWGNTEAFF.

The chain is built from TRBV7-9 and TRBJ2-5; perhaps TRBD2 as D (5 bases). Germline loops: CDR1 SEHNR, CDR2 FQNEAQ (reference sequence). The CDR3 spans 14 residues. The ends were cut back, 5 bases at V and 5 bases at J, with 15 bases in the middle. CDR3 sequence reads: CASSPRARGETQYF. In DNA form, the CDR3 reads TGTGCCAGCAGCCCGCGGGCCCGCGGGGAGACCCAGTACTTC.

The chain's CDR3 is CASSDGTVPTSSTDTQYF. The CDR3 nucleotides are TGTGCCAGCAGCGATGGGACGGTCCCCACTTCTAGCACAGATACGCAGTATTTT. The V gene is TRBV9, the J gene TRBJ2-3; D possibly uses TRBD1 or TRBD2 (5 bases each). This CDR3 has 18 amino acids. V was shortened by 3 bases and J by 0 bases, with 20 bases between the two germline ends. Germline loops: CDR1 SGDLS, CDR2 YYNGEE.

This clone was recorded once. V and J are TRBV5-1 and TRBJ1-1, with no clear D. The length of the CDR3 is 14 residues. The germline V gene has CDR1 SGHRS and CDR2 YFSETQ. V was pared by 7 bases and J by 1 base, with 14 bases between. In nucleotides, the CDR3 is TGCGCCAGCCGACCCGCCCCCACGAACACTGAAGCTTTCTTT. This gives the protein CASRPAPTNTEAFF. Combining the CDR3 with reference TRBV5-1 and TRBJ1-1 gives the whole variable domain KAGVTQTPRYLIKTRGQQVTLSCSPISGHRSVSWYQQTPGQGLQFLFEYFSETQRNKGNFPGRFSGRQFSNSRSEMNVSTLELGDSALYLCASRPAPTNTEAFFGQGTRLTVV.

The chain is built from TRBV9 and TRBJ2-1; D perhaps matches TRBD1 (5 bases). V lost 1 base, J lost 8 bases, and 16 bases lay in between. This CDR3 comprises 15 residues. Germline CDR1 is SGDLS and CDR2 is YYNGEE. CDR3 residues: CASSVFPGPGDEQFF. The CDR3 DNA follows: TGTGCCAGCAGCGTATTTCCAGGGCCTGGAGATGAGCAGTTCTTC.

The sample holds one count of this clone. The chain carries TRBV7-9 and TRBJ2-3, with 8 bases that match TRBD2. With 1 base clipped from V and 3 bases from J, the junction kept 6 bases outside the gene matches. Looked up from germline, CDR1 is SEHNR and CDR2 is FQNEAQ (reference sequence). This CDR3 is built from 16 residues. Here the CDR3 reads CASSLVSGTATDTQYF. As DNA, the CDR3 is TGTGCCAGCAGCTTAGTTAGCGGGACTGCGACAGATACGCAGTATTTT. Looking up the rest from reference TRBV7-9 and TRBJ2-3 gives the full variable domain: DTGVSQNPRHKITKRGQNVTFRCDPISEHNRLYWYRQTLGQGPEFLTYFQNEAQLEKSRLLSDRFSAERPKGSFSTLEIQRTEQGDSAMYLCASSLVSGTATDTQYFGPGTRLTVL.

This clone was recorded only once. The chain uses TRBV29-1 and TRBJ2-7; the D gene could be TRBD1 or TRBD2 (5 bases each). The CDR3 has 18 residues. V lost 2 bases and J 3 bases, leaving 26 bases between the germline ends. Germline V lookup: CDR1 SQVTM, CDR2 ANQGSEA. CDR3 sequence: CSVERQRLGGPPGYEQYF. DNA for the CDR3: TGCAGCGTTGAACGGCAGCGACTTGGGGGACCTCCCGGCTACGAGCAGTACTTC.

The chain recombines TRBV25-1 with TRBJ2-7; tentatively, D is TRBD1 (7 bases). The CDR3 runs 15 residues. V gave up 2 bases and J gave up 7 bases, with 18 bases separating them. The germline gives CDR1 MGHDK, CDR2 SYGVNS. CDR3 nucleotides: TGTGCCAGCAGTGAAAATCAGGGGGGTAGATCGGAGCAGTACTTC. Residues: CASSENQGGRSEQYF.

This chain connects TRBV4-1 to TRBJ1-1, with TRBD1 matching over 10 bases. With 3 bases clipped from V and 3 bases from J, the junction kept 4 bases outside the gene matches. The CDR3 totals 15 residues. Looked up from germline, CDR1 is MGHRA and CDR2 is YSYEKL. CDR3 nucleotides: TGCGCCAGCAGCCATGCCGGGACAGGGGACACTGAAGCTTTCTTT. It codes for CASSHAGTGDTEAFF.

V is TRBV7-6 and J is TRBJ2-1, with no clear D. The CDR3 covers 14 residues. V lost 1 base and J lost 8, with 12 bases in between. Germline V lookup: CDR1 SGHVS, CDR2 FNYEAQ. The CDR3 loop is CASSLVLREDEQFF. DNA of the CDR3: TGTGCCAGCAGCTTAGTGTTGAGAGAAGATGAGCAGTTCTTC. Drawing the rest from reference TRBV7-6 and TRBJ2-1, the complete variable domain is GAGVSQSPRYKVTKRGQDVALRCDPISGHVSLYWYRQALGQGPEFLTYFNYEAQQDKSGLPNDRFSAERPEGSISTLTIQRTEQRDSAMYRCASSLVLREDEQFFGPGTRLTVL.

The gene calls are TRBV30 and TRBJ1-2; no firm D call. Germline CDR1 is GTSNPN and CDR2 is SVGIG (reference sequence). V shed 0 bases and J shed 2 bases, with 1 base lying between them. The CDR3 is 11 amino acids. The CDR3 coding sequence is TGTGCCTGGAGTGTAAACTATGGCTACACCTTC. Translation: CAWSVNYGYTF.

The V and J genes are TRBV2 and TRBJ1-1; D not resolved. CDR3 length: 18 amino acids. Germline CDR1 is SNHLY and CDR2 is FYNNEI. The ends were cut back, 1 base at V and 1 base at J, with 19 bases in the middle. CDR3 coding DNA: TGTGCCAGCAGTGAAGAAATGGCCGGATACCTGGGGAACACTGAAGCTTTCTTT. Its protein product is CASSEEMAGYLGNTEAFF.